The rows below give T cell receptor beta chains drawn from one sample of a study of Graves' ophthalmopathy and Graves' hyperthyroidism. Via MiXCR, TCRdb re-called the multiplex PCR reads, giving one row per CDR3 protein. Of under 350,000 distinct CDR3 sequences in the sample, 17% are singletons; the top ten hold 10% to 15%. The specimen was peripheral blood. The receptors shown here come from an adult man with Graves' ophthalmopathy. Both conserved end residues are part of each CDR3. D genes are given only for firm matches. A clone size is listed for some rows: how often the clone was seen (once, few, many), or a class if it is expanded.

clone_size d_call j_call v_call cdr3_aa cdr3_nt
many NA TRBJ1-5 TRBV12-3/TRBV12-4 CASSQIDQPQHF TGTGCCAGCAGTCAGATCGACCAGCCCCAGCATTTT
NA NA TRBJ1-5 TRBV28 CASSFFRASGNQPQHF TGTGCCAGCAGTTTCTTTAGGGCCAGTGGCAATCAGCCCCAGCATTTT
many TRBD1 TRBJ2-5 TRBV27 CASSLRGGRETQYF TGTGCCAGCAGTTTGCGAGGGGGCAGGGAGACCCAGTACTTC
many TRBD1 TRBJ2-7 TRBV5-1 CASSLAGQGVIHEQYF TGCGCCAGCAGCTTGGCCGGACAGGGGGTAATACACGAGCAGTACTTC
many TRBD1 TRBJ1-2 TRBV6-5 CASSYGQGGGYTF TGTGCCAGCAGCTACGGACAGGGTGGCGGCTACACCTTC
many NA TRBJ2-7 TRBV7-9 CASSQTGVPYEQYF TGTGCCAGCAGCCAGACCGGGGTACCCTACGAGCAGTACTTC
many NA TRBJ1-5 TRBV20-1 CSQIEPQHF TGCAGCCAAATCGAGCCCCAGCATTTT
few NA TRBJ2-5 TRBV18 CASSPEPAILIKTQYF TGTGCCAGCTCACCGGAACCAGCTATTCTCATAAAGACCCAGTACTTC
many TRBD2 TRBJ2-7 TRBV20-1 CSAFGLAGGTYEQYF TGCAGTGCATTCGGCCTAGCGGGAGGGACCTACGAGCAGTACTTC
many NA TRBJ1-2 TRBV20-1 CSARDLSGVRDLYGYTF TGCAGTGCTAGAGATCTATCCGGGGTCAGGGATTTATATGGCTACACCTTC
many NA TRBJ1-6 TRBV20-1 CSATRGQNSPLHF TGCAGTGCTACCAGGGGTCAGAATTCACCCCTCCACTTT
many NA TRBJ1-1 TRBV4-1 CASSQVGRTIEAFF TGCGCCAGCAGCCAAGTGGGGAGAACAATTGAAGCTTTCTTT
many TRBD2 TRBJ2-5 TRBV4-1 CASSQGRGTSGRQETQYF TGCGCCAGCAGCCAAGGACGCGGGACTAGCGGGAGGCAAGAGACCCAGTACTTC
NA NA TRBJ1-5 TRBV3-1 CASSPNRDNQPQHF TGTGCCAGCAGCCCCAACCGGGACAATCAGCCCCAGCATTTT
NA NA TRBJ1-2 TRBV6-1 CASSEVEGGKATF TGTGCCAGCAGTGAAGTCGAGGGGGGGAAGGCCACCTTC
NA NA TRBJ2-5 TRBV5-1 CASSKVGGQETQYF TGCGCCAGCAGCAAGGTGGGGGGCCAAGAGACCCAGTACTTC
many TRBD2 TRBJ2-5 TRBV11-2 CASSLILGGGAQETQYF TGTGCCAGCAGCTTAATTTTGGGCGGGGGGGCCCAAGAGACCCAGTACTTC
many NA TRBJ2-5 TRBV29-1 CSVPDRLETQYF TGCAGCGTTCCGGACAGATTGGAGACCCAGTACTTC
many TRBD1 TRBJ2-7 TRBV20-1 CSAQGVWGEQYF TGCAGTGCTCAGGGGGTCTGGGGCGAGCAGTACTTC
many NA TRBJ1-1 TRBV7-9 CASSLVDPPNTEAFF TGTGCCAGCAGCTTAGTGGACCCGCCGAACACTGAAGCTTTCTTT
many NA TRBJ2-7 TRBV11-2 CASSLDLRALRYEQYF TGTGCCAGCAGCTTAGATCTCAGGGCCCTCCGCTACGAGCAGTACTTC
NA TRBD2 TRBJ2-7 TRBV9 CVSSVGDYGEQCF TGTGTCAGCAGCGTAGGGGACTACGGCGAGCAGTGCTTC
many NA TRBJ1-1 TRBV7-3 CASSFDGQSEAFF TGTGCCAGCAGTTTCGATGGACAGAGCGAAGCTTTCTTT
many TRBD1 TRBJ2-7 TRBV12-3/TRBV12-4 CASSFDRASYEQYF TGTGCCAGCAGCTTCGACAGGGCCTCCTACGAGCAGTACTTC
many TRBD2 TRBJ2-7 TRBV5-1 CASGYSGTPSNAQYF TGCGCCAGCGGATATAGCGGGACCCCCTCTAATGCGCAGTACTTC
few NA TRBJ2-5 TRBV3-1 CASSKDAGLWEETQYF TGTGCCAGCAGCAAAGACGCGGGGTTGTGGGAAGAGACCCAGTACTTC
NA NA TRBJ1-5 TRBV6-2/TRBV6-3 CASRSDSHQPQHF TGTGCCAGCAGATCCGACAGCCATCAGCCCCAGCATTTT
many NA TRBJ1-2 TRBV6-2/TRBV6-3 CASSYPGIYGYTF TGTGCCAGCAGTTACCCGGGGATCTATGGCTACACCTTC
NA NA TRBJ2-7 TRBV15 CATSRDPGRQYEQSF TGTGCCACCAGCAGAGATCCGGGACGGCAGTACGAGCAGTCCTTC
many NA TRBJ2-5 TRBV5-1 CASSLVEGETQYF TGCGCCAGCAGCTTGGTGGAGGGTGAGACCCAGTACTTC
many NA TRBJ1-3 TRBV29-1 CSVQGFSGNTIYF TGCAGCGTCCAGGGGTTTTCTGGAAACACCATATATTTT
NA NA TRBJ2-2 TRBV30 CAWTLGTPNTGELFF TGTGCCTGGACTCTCGGGACGCCGAACACCGGGGAGCTGTTTTTT
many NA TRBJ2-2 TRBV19 CASSIRGFGGELFF TGTGCCAGTAGTATTCGCGGGTTCGGCGGGGAGCTGTTTTTT
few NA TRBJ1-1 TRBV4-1 CASSRGAMGVRTNTEAFF TGCGCCAGCAGCCGAGGCGCAATGGGGGTAAGGACGAACACTGAAGCTTTCTTT
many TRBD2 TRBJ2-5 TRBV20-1 CSASGTSGSEVRETQYF TGCAGTGCCTCCGGGACTAGCGGGAGTGAGGTTCGGGAGACCCAGTACTTC
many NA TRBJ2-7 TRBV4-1 CASSRARGGQYEQYF TGCGCCAGCAGCCGTGCCAGGGGCGGGCAATACGAGCAGTACTTC
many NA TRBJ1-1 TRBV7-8 CASSFVGQRNTEAFF TGTGCCAGCAGCTTCGTTGGACAGAGGAACACTGAAGCTTTCTTT
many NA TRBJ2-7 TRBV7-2 CASSLVPESYEQYF TGTGCCAGCAGCTTAGTACCAGAGTCCTACGAGCAGTACTTC
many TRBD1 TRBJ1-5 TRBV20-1 CSARGGTGGSGNQPQHF TGCAGTGCTAGAGGAGGGACAGGGGGCTCCGGCAATCAGCCCCAGCATTTT
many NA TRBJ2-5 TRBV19 CASSISHEQETQYF TGTGCCAGTAGTATAAGTCACGAGCAAGAGACCCAGTACTTC
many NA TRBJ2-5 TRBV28 CASSRLSSSRTETQYF TGTGCCAGCAGTCGTCTCTCTAGCTCCCGAACAGAGACCCAGTACTTC
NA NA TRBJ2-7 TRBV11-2 CASSLVLRSYEQYF TGTGCCAGCAGCTTAGTCCTCCGCTCCTACGAGCAGTATTTC
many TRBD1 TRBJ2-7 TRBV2 CATMEGTGGNEQYF TGTGCCACCATGGAAGGGACAGGGGGTAACGAGCAGTACTTC
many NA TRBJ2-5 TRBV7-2 CASSLVSSWYQETQYF TGTGCCAGCAGCTTGGTCAGCTCCTGGTACCAAGAGACCCAGTACTTC
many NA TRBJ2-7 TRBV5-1 CASSLVPTVYYEQYF TGCGCCAGCAGCTTGGTCCCGACAGTATACTACGAGCAGTACTTC
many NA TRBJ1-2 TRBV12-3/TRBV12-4 CASSQTASSDRAF TGTGCCAGTAGCCAGACAGCCTCCTCGGATAGGGCCTTC
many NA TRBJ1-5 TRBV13 CASSFPGSNQPQHF TGTGCCAGCAGCTTTCCGGGGAGCAATCAGCCCCAGCATTTT
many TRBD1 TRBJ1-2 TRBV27 CASSSLFRQGPNYGYTF TGTGCCAGCAGTTCCTTATTCAGACAGGGCCCTAACTATGGCTACACCTTC
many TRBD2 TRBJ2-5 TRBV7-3 CASSSGLAGGPSTQYF TGTGCCAGCAGCTCCGGACTAGCGGGGGGGCCTTCGACCCAGTACTTC
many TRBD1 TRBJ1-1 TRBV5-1 CASSRGQGFGEGYTEAFF TGCGCCAGCAGCCGGGGACAGGGCTTTGGAGAAGGATACACTGAAGCTTTCTTT
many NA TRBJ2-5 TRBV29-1 CSDSYQETQYF TGCAGCGATAGTTATCAAGAGACCCAGTACTTC
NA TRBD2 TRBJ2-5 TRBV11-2 CASSAGTSGITTAQYF TGTGCCAGCAGCGCCGGGACTAGCGGAATTACGACGGCCCAGTACTTC